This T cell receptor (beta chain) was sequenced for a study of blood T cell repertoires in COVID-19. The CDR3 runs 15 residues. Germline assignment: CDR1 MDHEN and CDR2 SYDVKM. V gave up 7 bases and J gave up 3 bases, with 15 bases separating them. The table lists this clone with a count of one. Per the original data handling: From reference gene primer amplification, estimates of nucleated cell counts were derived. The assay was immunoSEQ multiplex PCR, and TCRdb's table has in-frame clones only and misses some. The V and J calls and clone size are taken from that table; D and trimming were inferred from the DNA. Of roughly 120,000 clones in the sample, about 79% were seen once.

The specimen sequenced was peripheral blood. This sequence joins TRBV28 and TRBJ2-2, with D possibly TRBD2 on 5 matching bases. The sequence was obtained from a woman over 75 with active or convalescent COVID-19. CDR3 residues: CASKTGYRDTGELFF. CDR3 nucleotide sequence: TGTGCCAGCAAAACGGGGTATCGGGACACCGGGGAGCTGTTTTTT.